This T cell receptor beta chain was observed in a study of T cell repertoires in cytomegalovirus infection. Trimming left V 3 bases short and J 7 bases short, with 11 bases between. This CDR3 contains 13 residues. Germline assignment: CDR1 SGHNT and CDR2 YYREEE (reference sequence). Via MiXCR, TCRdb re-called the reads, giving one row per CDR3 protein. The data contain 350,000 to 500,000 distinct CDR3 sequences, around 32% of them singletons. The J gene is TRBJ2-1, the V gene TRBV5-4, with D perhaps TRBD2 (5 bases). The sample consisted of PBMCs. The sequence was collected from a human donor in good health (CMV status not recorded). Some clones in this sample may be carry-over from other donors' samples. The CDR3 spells CASSWENSNEQFF. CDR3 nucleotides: TGTGCCAGCAGCTGGGAGAACTCGAATGAGCAGTTCTTC.